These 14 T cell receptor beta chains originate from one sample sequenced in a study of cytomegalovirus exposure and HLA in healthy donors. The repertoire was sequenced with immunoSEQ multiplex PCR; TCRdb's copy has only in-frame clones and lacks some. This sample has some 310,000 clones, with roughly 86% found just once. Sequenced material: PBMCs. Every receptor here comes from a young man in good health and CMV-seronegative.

The CDR3: CASSQGSQGGFSPLHF. The CDR3 coding sequence is TGTGCCAGCAGCCAAGGGTCCCAGGGTGGGTTCTCACCCCTCCACTTT. This chain links TRBV4-2 with TRBJ1-6; TRBD1 might be the D (5 bases). The CDR3 is made up of 16 amino acids. V lost 1 base and J lost 10, with 17 bases in between. Germline lookup yields CDR1 LGHNA and CDR2 YNFKEQ.

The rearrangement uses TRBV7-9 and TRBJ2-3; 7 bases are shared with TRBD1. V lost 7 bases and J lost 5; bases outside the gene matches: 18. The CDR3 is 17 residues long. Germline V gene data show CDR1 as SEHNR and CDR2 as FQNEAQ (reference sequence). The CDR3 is CASTIGTEFIRGDTQYF. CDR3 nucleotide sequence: TGTGCCAGCACCATAGGGACAGAATTCATTCGAGGAGATACGCAGTATTTT.

The CDR3 sequence: CASSADPTGGLYVNTEAFF. CDR3 DNA: TGTGCCAGCAGTGCCGACCCGACAGGGGGGTTATATGTGAACACTGAAGCTTTCTTT. The chain is built from TRBV2 and TRBJ1-1; 9 bases map to TRBD1. Germline V gives CDR1 SNHLY, CDR2 FYNNEI. CDR3 length: 19 residues. V was clipped by 4 bases and J by 0 bases; unmatched bases: 15.

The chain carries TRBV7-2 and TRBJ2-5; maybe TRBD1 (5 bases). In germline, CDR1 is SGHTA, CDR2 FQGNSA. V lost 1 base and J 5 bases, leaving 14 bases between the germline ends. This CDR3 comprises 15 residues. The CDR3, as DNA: TGTGCCAGCAGCTTAGGTCCGCAGGGTCTGGAGACCCAGTACTTC. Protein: CASSLGPQGLETQYF.

CDR3 sequence (DNA): TGTGCCAGCAGCTTTGGACTAGCGGGGGGGGAGACCCAGTACTTC. Its translation: CASSFGLAGGETQYF. This rearrangement joins TRBV5-8 to TRBJ2-5; 15 nucleotides line up with TRBD2. Germline assignment: CDR1 SGHTS and CDR2 YDEGEE. The CDR3 consists of 15 residues. Trimming took 2 bases from V and 5 from J; bases not matched to a gene: 1.

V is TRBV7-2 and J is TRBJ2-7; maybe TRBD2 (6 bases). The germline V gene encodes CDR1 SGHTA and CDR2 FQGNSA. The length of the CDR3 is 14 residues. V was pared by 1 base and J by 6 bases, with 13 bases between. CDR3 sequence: CASSLVSQGLEQYF. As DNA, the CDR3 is TGTGCCAGCAGCTTAGTTTCCCAGGGACTCGAGCAGTACTTC.

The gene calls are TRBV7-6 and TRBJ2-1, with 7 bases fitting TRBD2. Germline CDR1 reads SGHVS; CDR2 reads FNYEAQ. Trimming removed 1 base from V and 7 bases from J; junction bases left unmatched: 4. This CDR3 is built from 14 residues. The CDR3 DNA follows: TGTGCCAGCAGCTTAGGCCTAGCGGCAAATGAGCAGTTCTTC. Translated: CASSLGLAANEQFF.

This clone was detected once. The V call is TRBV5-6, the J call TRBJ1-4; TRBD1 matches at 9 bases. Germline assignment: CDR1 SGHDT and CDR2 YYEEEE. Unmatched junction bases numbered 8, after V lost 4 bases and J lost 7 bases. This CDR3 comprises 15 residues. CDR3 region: CASSPTGGAFEKLFF. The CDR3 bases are TGTGCCAGCAGCCCTACAGGGGGCGCGTTTGAAAAACTGTTTTTT. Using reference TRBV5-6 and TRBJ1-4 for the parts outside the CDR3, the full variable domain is DAGVTQSPTHLIKTRGQQVTLRCSPKSGHDTVSWYQQALGQGPQFIFQYYEEEERQRGNFPDRFSGHQFPNYSSELNVNALLLGDSALYLCASSPTGGAFEKLFFGSGTQLSVL.

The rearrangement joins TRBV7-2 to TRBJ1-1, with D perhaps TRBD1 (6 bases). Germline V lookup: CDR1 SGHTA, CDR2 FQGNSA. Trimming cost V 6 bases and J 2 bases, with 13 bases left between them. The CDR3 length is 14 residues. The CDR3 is CASRSGHLNTEAFF. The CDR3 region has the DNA TGTGCCAGCAGGTCGGGACATCTTAACACTGAAGCTTTCTTT.

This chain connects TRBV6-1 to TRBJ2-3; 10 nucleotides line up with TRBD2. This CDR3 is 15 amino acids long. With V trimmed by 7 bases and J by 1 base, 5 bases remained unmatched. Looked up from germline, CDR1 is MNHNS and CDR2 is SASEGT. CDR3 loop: CASTSGGAGTDTQYF. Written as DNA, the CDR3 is TGTGCCAGCACCAGCGGGGGGGCCGGCACAGATACGCAGTATTTT.

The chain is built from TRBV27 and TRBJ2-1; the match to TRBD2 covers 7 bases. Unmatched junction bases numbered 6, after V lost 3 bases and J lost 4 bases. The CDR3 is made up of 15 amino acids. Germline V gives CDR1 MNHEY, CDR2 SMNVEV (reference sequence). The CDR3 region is CASSFSASGYNEQFF. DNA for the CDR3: TGTGCCAGCAGTTTCTCGGCTAGCGGTTACAATGAGCAGTTCTTC.

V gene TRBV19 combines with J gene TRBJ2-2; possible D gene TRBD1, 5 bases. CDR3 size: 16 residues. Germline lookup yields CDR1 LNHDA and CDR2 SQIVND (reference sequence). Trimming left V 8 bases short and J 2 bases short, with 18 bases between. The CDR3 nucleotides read TGTGCCAGTCGCCAGATGGCAGGGATTAACACCGGGGAGCTGTTTTTT. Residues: CASRQMAGINTGELFF.

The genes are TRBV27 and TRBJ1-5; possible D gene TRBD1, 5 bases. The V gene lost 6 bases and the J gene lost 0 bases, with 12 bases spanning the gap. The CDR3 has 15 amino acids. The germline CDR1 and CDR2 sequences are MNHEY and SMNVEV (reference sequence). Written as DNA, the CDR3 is TGTGCCAGCAGCGCTAACAGGTATAGCAATCAGCCCCAGCATTTT. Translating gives CASSANRYSNQPQHF.

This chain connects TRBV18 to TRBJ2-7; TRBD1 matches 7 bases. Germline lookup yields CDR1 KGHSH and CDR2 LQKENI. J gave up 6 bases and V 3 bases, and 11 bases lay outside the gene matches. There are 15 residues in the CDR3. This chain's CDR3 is CASSPGPGQVSEQYF. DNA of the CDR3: TGTGCCAGCTCACCTGGACCCGGACAGGTGTCCGAGCAGTACTTC. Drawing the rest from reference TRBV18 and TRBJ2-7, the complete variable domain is NAGVMQNPRHLVRRRGQEARLRCSPMKGHSHVYWYRQLPEEGLKFMVYLQKENIIDESGMPKERFSAEFPKEGPSILRIQQVVRGDSAAYFCASSPGPGQVSEQYFGPGTRLTVT.